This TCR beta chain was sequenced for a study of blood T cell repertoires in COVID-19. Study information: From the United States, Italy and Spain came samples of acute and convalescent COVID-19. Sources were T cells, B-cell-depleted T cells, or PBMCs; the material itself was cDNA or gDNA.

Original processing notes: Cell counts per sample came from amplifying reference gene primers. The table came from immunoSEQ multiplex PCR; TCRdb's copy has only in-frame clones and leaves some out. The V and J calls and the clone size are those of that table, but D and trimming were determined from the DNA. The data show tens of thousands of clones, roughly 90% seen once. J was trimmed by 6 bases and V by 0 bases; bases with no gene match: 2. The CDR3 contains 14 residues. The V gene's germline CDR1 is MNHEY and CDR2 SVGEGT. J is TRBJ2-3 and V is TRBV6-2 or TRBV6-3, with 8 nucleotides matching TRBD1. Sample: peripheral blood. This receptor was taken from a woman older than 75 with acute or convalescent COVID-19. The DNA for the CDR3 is TGTGCCAGCAGTTACTCCAGGGGGCAGGATACGCAGTATTTT. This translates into CASSYSRGQDTQYF.